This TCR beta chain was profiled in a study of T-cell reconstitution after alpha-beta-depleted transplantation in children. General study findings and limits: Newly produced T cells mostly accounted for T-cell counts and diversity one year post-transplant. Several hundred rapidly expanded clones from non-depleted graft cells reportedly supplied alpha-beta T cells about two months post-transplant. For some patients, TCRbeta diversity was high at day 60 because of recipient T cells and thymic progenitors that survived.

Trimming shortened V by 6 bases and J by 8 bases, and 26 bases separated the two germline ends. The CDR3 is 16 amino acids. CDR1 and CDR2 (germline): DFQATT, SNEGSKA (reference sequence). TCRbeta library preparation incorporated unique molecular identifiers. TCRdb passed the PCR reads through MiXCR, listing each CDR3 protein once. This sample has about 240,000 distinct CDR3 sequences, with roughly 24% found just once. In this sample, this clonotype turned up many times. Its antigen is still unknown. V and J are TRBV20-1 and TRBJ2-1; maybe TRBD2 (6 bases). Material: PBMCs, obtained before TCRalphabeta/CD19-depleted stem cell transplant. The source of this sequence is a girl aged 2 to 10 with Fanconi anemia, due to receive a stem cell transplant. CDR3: CSAVNVVLAPADEQFF. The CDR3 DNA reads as TGCAGTGCCGTAAATGTGGTGCTAGCGCCAGCAGATGAGCAGTTCTTC.